These 17 T cell receptor beta chains came from one sample sequenced in a study of blood T cell repertoires in COVID-19. Using immunoSEQ multiplex PCR, the repertoire was profiled, and TCRdb retains in-frame clones only, with some absent. Of roughly 120,000 clones in the sample, 80% to 90% were seen once. Sequencing used peripheral blood. The source of these receptors is a man aged 65 to 79 with active or convalescent COVID-19.

This chain connects TRBV21-1 to TRBJ1-2. TRBV21-1 is annotated as a pseudogene. The CDR3 sequence is 14 residues long. Written as DNA, the CDR3 is TGTGCCAGCAGCAAATCAGGACTCTGCTATGGCTACACCTTC. Protein: CASSKSGLCYGYTF.

The CDR3 region is CASSIDRGNQYF. CDR3 sequence (DNA): TGTGCCAGCAGCATAGACAGGGGGAATCAGTACTTC. The V gene is TRBV7-9, the J gene TRBJ2-7; TRBD1 aligns across 9 bases. The germline CDR1 and CDR2 sequences are SEHNR and FQNEAQ (reference sequence). The trim removed 5 bases at V and 10 bases at J, leaving 6 bases unmatched. The CDR3 is 12 amino acids.

This chain connects TRBV14 to TRBJ1-3, with D hard to call. Germline CDR1 is SGHDN and CDR2 is FVKESK. With 0 bases removed from V and 0 bases from J, the gap between germline ends came to 9 bases. This CDR3 contains 16 residues. CDR3 region: CASSQDLPSSGNTIYF. DNA for the CDR3: TGTGCCAGCAGCCAAGATTTACCGAGCTCTGGAAACACCATATATTTT.

The chain recombines TRBV12-3 or TRBV12-4 with TRBJ1-3, with 7 bases aligning to TRBD1. J lost 11 bases, V lost 3 bases, and 1 base had no gene match. The CDR3 is 11 amino acids. CDR3 nucleotides: TGTGCCAGCAGTTTCGACAGGGCCATATATTTT. Residues: CASSFDRAIYF.

The rearrangement links TRBV7-8 to TRBJ2-3; TRBD2 might be the D (5 bases). The germline CDR1 and CDR2 sequences are SGHVS and FQNEAQ. V was trimmed by 6 bases and J by 0 bases, leaving 16 bases between them. The CDR3 contains 16 residues. The CDR3 sequence is CASRPEGRVSTDTQYF. The CDR3 DNA is TGTGCCAGCAGGCCCGAGGGCCGGGTTAGCACAGATACGCAGTATTTT.

The chain combines TRBV3-1 (or the pseudogene TRBV3-2) with TRBJ2-7, with 10 bases lining up with TRBD2. The V gene's germline CDR1 is LGHDT and CDR2 YNNKEL (reference sequence). V was clipped by 4 bases and J by 4 bases; unmatched bases: 7. The CDR3 length is 15 residues. The CDR3 DNA follows: TGTGCCAGCAGCCCTCTAGCGGGAGAATGGTACGAGCAGTACTTC. Its translation: CASSPLAGEWYEQYF.

This sequence joins TRBV18 and TRBJ1-2; 7 bases are shared with TRBD1. This CDR3 region has 17 residues. The germline gives CDR1 KGHSH, CDR2 LQKENI. V shed 6 bases, J shed 5 bases, and the junction held 18 bases outside the gene matches. The CDR3 bases are TGTGCCAGCTCCGCCACGGAAGGAGGGGGCGATGAGTATGGCTACACCTTC. Its translation: CASSATEGGGDEYGYTF.

The chain is built from TRBV18 and TRBJ2-1; 11 bases line up with TRBD2. The germline CDR1 and CDR2 sequences are KGHSH and LQKENI. The CDR3 extends over 16 amino acids. Trimming took 3 bases from V and 10 from J; bases not matched to a gene: 11. CDR3 sequence (DNA): TGTGCCAGCTCACCGAATCTAGCGGGAGGCCAAGGAGAGCAGTTCTTC. Translated, it gives CASSPNLAGGQGEQFF.

The chain employs TRBV4-2 and TRBJ2-7; 7 bases are shared with TRBD2. The CDR3 spans 16 residues. J lost 3 bases, V lost 1 base, and 9 bases had no gene match. The germline V gene encodes CDR1 LGHNA and CDR2 YNFKEQ. Here the CDR3 reads CASSQAYGLADYEQYF. The CDR3 DNA reads TGTGCCAGCAGCCAAGCTTATGGGCTAGCGGACTACGAGCAGTACTTC.

V usage is TRBV6-6 and J usage is TRBJ1-5; possibly TRBD1 for D (5 bases). The CDR3 is 14 amino acids. Trimming took off 6 bases at V and 8 bases at J, with 17 bases between the two ends. Germline assignment: CDR1 MNHNY and CDR2 SVGAGI (reference sequence). The CDR3 DNA reads as TGTGCCAGCAGCTTAACTGGGCAAGGGGAGCCCCAGCATTTT. Its translation: CASSLTGQGEPQHF.

The rearrangement joins TRBV9 to TRBJ1-6, with 8 bases lining up with TRBD1. CDR1 SGDLS and CDR2 YYNGEE come from the germline V gene. The V and J ends lost 2 bases and 7 bases, in that order; junction bases with no gene match: 5. There are 15 residues in the CDR3. The chain's CDR3 is CASSVQGAQNSPLHF. The CDR3 DNA is TGTGCCAGCAGCGTCCAGGGGGCGCAAAATTCACCCCTCCACTTT. Full variable domain (outside the CDR3, taken from reference TRBV9 and TRBJ1-6): DSGVTQTPKHLITATGQRVTLRCSPRSGDLSVYWYQQSLDQGLQFLIQYYNGEERAKGNILERFSAQQFPDLHSELNLSSLELGDSALYFCASSVQGAQNSPLHFGNGTRLTVT.

This sequence joins TRBV5-6 and TRBJ2-3; weak D call: TRBD1 (8 bases). Trimming removed 6 bases at V and 3 bases at J, with 17 bases between. CDR1 is SGHDT, CDR2 YYEEEE, per germline. This CDR3 has 15 amino acids. The CDR3 sequence: CASTREQGGTDTQYF. In DNA, the CDR3 is TGTGCCAGCACTCGGGAACAGGGGGGGACAGATACGCAGTATTTT.

The rearrangement uses TRBV28 and TRBJ2-7, with TRBD1 matching over 8 bases. The CDR3 runs 15 residues. CDR1 and CDR2 (germline): MDHEN, SYDVKM. V lost 5 bases, J lost 2 bases, and 8 bases stayed unmatched. DNA of the CDR3: TGTGCCAGCAGTCCCACCCCGACAGGGGCCTACGAGCAGTACTTC. Its protein is CASSPTPTGAYEQYF.

The chain is built from TRBV7-2 and TRBJ2-7; 9 nucleotides match TRBD2. Germline V gene sequence: CDR1 SGHTA, CDR2 FQGNSA. This CDR3 is 15 amino acids long. V lost 2 bases to trimming and J lost 2 bases; unmatched junction nucleotides: 4. The CDR3 sequence is CASSLFTSGPYEQYF. Here the CDR3 DNA reads TGTGCCAGCAGCTTATTTACTAGCGGGCCCTACGAGCAGTACTTC.

This clone was counted a single time. The chain couples TRBV9 to TRBJ2-7; no definite D call. Germline V gene sequence: CDR1 SGDLS, CDR2 YYNGEE. Trimming shortened V by 0 bases and J by 0 bases, and 10 bases separated the two germline ends. The CDR3 is 15 amino acids. The CDR3 loop is CASSVGYRSSYEQYF. CDR3 nucleotide sequence: TGTGCCAGCAGCGTAGGTTACCGGAGCTCCTACGAGCAGTACTTC.

This rearrangement joins TRBV12-5 to TRBJ2-3; 9 bases map to TRBD2. In germline, CDR1 is LGHNT, CDR2 FRNRAP. The J segment lost 1 base and the V segment lost 1 base, leaving 6 bases of the junction unmatched. This CDR3 is built from 17 residues. This CDR3 reads CASGLGPAGGGTDTQYF. As DNA, the CDR3 is TGTGCTAGTGGTTTGGGGCCGGCGGGAGGGGGCACAGATACGCAGTATTTT.

The chain has TRBV18 and TRBJ2-2; 7 bases line up with TRBD2. Trimming took 6 bases from V and 0 from J; bases not matched to a gene: 7. Germline V CDR1 and CDR2: KGHSH, LQKENI. CDR3 size: 16 residues. CDR3 sequence: CASSSGGLPNTGELFF. CDR3 sequence (DNA): TGTGCCAGCTCTTCCGGGGGACTACCGAACACCGGGGAGCTGTTTTTT.